This T cell receptor (beta chain) was captured in a study of blood T cell repertoires in COVID-19. Study background: Samples representing acute and convalescent COVID-19 were sourced from the United States, Italy and Spain.

Methods used by the authors: Researchers report that nucleated cell counts were estimated from reference gene primer amplification. The repertoire was sequenced with immunoSEQ multiplex PCR; TCRdb's copy has only in-frame clones and lacks some. The V and J calls and clone size were taken over from that table, and D and trimming were inferred from the DNA. Of hundreds of thousands of clones detected, around 80% appear once; the ten largest clones hold 7% to 8.5%. The cohort comprised adults aged roughly 18 to 95 years residing in 24 US areas. Allocation to cohorts depended on clinical history reported by the participants. This clone was seen only a few times. Germline-derived CDR1 and CDR2 are SNHLY and FYNNEI. The CDR3 contains 15 residues. Trimming took off 6 bases at V and 2 bases at J, with 16 bases between the two ends.

This receptor was identified in a woman aged 35 to 49 with acute COVID-19. The sequencing sample was made of PBMCs or T cells enriched from blood (not recorded which). The rearrangement joins TRBV2 to TRBJ1-1, with a possible D match to TRBD1 (5 bases). As DNA, the CDR3 is TGTGCCAGCAGGGACTTAGGGACTTTAAACACTGAAGCTTTCTTT. Its translation is CASRDLGTLNTEAFF. The full variable domain, its missing parts supplied by reference TRBV2 and TRBJ1-1, is EPEVTQTPSHQVTQMGQEVILRCVPISNHLYFYWYRQILGQKVEFLVSFYNNEISEKSEIFDDQFSVERPDGSNFTLKIRSTKLEDSAMYFCASRDLGTLNTEAFFGQGTRLTVV.